This TCR beta chain was identified during a study of control samples from healthy donors and cancer patients. TCRdb's table, derived via immunoSEQ multiplex PCR, lists solely in-frame clones and lacks some. The sample has about 140,000 clones; roughly 89% are singletons. V shed 6 bases and J 6 bases; nucleotides not matched to a gene: 4. Germline CDR1 is MNHEY and CDR2 is SVGEGT. This CDR3 is 13 amino acids long. Sequenced material: blood. The chain employs TRBV6-2 or TRBV6-3 and TRBJ1-5; 8 nucleotides line up with TRBD1. The receptor's source is a man younger than 35 in good health. The CDR3, as DNA: TGTGCCAGCAGCCCGACAGGGGCTCAGCCCCAGCATTTT. It translates to CASSPTGAQPQHF.